These T cell receptor beta chains were read from a single sample in a study of breast tumors, draining lymph nodes, adjacent tissues. TCRdb recomputed calls from the multiplex PCR reads with MiXCR, one row per CDR3 protein. Here the sample spans some 150,000 distinct CDR3 sequences, approximately 20% being singletons. The source material was axillary lymph node tissue. These receptors came from a female donor with breast cancer. Some clones in this sample may be carry-over from other donors' samples. Both conserved end residues are part of each CDR3. A D gene is named only where the DNA matches it firmly. Clone size is stated in some rows and not others, as once, few, many or a class when expanded.

TRBD1	TRBJ1-4	TRBV7-2	many	CASSPQGASNEKLFF
NA	TRBJ1-2	TRBV28	NA	CASSLYRYGYTF
NA	TRBJ1-5	TRBV7-2	many	CASSGEVLQPQHF
TRBD2	TRBJ2-3	TRBV3-1	many	CASSLRSGGGPDTQYF
TRBD2	TRBJ2-7	TRBV30	many	CAWSAGTSGKYF
NA	TRBJ2-3	TRBV9	many	CASSGRAVGTDTQYF
NA	TRBJ2-7	TRBV30	many	CAWSVQGGRTYEQYF
NA	TRBJ2-1	TRBV7-2	many	CASSLSLEQFF
TRBD2	TRBJ2-2	TRBV12-3/TRBV12-4	many	CASSGTGTSIGELFF
NA	TRBJ1-2	TRBV28	NA	CASSYTGTVKSYGYTF
TRBD2	TRBJ2-7	TRBV12-3/TRBV12-4	many	CASSLKQTSGRSGEQYF
TRBD2	TRBJ2-4	TRBV9	few	CASSSGWSGPGRGSKNIQYF
TRBD2	TRBJ2-5	TRBV6-6	many	CASSYGGGASRQETQYF